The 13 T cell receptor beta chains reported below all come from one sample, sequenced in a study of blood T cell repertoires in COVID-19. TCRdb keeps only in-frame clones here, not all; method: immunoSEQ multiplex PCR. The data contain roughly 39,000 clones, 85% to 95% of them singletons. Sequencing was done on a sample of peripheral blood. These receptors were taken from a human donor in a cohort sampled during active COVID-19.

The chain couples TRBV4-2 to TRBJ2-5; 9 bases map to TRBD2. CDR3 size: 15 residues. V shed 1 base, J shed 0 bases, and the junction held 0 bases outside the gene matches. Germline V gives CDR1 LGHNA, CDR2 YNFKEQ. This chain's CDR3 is CASSQASGDQETQYF. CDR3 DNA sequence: TGTGCCAGCAGCCAAGCTAGCGGGGACCAAGAGACCCAGTACTTC.

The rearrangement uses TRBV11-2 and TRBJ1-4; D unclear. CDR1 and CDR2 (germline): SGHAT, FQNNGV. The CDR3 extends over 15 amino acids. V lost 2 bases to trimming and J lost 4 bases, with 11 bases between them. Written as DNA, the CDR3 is TGTGCCAGCAGCTTATTGGCACCGATTAATGAAAAACTGTTTTTT. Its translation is CASSLLAPINEKLFF.

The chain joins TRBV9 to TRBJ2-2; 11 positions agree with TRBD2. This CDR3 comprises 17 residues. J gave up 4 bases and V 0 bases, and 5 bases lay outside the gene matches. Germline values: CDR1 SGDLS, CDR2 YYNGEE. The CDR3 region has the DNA TGTGCCAGCAGCGTAGCTCCCGGGACTAGCGGCACCGGGGAGCTGTTTTTT. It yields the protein CASSVAPGTSGTGELFF.

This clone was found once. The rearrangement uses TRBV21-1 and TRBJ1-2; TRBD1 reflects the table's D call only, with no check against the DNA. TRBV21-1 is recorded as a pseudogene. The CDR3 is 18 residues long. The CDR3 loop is CASSAEVGTGLVDYGYTF. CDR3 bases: TGTGCCAGCAGCGCTGAAGTCGGGACAGGGCTCGTCGATTATGGCTACACCTTC.

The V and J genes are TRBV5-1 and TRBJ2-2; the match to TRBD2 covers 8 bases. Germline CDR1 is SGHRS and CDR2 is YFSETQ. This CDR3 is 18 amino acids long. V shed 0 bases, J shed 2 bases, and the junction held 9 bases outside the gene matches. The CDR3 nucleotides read TGCGCCAGCAGCTTGGTGCCTAGCGGGTCACCAAACACCGGGGAGCTGTTTTTT. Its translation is CASSLVPSGSPNTGELFF.

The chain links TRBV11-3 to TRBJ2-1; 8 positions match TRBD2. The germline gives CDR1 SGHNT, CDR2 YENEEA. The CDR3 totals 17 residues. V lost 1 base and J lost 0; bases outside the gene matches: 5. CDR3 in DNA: TGTGCCAGCAGCTTAGGGGGTAGCGGGGTCTCCTACAATGAGCAGTTCTTC. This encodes CASSLGGSGVSYNEQFF. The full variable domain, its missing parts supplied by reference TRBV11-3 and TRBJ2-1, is EAGVVQSPRYKIIEKKQPVAFWCNPISGHNTLYWYLQNLGQGPELLIRYENEEAVDDSQLPKDRFSAERLKGVDSTLKIQPAELGDSAVYLCASSLGGSGVSYNEQFFGPGTRLTVL.

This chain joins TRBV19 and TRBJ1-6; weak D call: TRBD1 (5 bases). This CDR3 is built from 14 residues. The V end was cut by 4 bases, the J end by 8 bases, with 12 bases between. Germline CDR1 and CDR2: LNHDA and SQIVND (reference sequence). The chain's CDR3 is CASSTTGLDSPLHF. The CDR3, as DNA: TGTGCCAGTAGTACCACAGGCTTAGATTCACCCCTCCACTTT. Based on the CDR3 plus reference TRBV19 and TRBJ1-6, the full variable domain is DGGITQSPKYLFRKEGQNVTLSCEQNLNHDAMYWYRQDPGQGLRLIYYSQIVNDFQKGDIAEGYSVSREKKESFPLTVTSAQKNPTAFYLCASSTTGLDSPLHFGNGTRLTVT.

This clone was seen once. For the CDR3, the DNA is TGTGCCAGCAGCTTAGACCCGGACAGGGGGGGAACTGAAGCTTTCTTT. Its protein product is CASSLDPDRGGTEAFF. The chain has TRBV11-2 and TRBJ1-1, with 10 bases lining up with TRBD1. V lost 0 bases and J lost 5; bases outside the gene matches: 6. In germline, CDR1 is SGHAT, CDR2 FQNNGV. The CDR3 covers 16 residues.

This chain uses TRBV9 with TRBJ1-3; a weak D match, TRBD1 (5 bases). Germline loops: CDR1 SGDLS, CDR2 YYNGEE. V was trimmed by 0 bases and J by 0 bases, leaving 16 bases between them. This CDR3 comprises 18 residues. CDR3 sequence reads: CASSVGAGIRGSGNTIYF. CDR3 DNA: TGTGCCAGCAGCGTAGGGGCAGGGATCCGTGGCTCTGGAAACACCATATATTTT.

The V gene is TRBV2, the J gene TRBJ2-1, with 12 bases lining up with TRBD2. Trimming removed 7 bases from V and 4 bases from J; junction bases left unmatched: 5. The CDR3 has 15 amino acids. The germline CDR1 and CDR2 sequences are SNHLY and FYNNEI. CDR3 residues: CASNNLAGGYNEQFF. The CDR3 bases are TGTGCCAGCAACAACCTAGCGGGAGGGTACAATGAGCAGTTCTTC.

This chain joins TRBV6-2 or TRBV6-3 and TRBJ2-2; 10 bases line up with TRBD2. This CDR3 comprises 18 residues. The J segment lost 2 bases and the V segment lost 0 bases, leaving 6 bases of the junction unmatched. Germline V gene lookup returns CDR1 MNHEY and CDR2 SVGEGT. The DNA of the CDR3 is TGTGCCAGCAGTTACTCGCCTAGCGGGGGCTTTAACACCGGGGAGCTGTTTTTT. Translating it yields CASSYSPSGGFNTGELFF.

DNA of the CDR3: TGCGCCAGCAGCTTTTTCCATGCGGGGATGAACACCGGGGAGCTGTTTTTT. Translation gives CASSFFHAGMNTGELFF. The chain recombines TRBV5-1 with TRBJ2-2, with D perhaps matching TRBD2 (6 bases). The CDR3 loop spans 17 amino acids. Per germline, CDR1 SGHRS and CDR2 YFSETQ. The ends were cut back, 2 bases at V and 1 base at J, with 15 bases in the middle.

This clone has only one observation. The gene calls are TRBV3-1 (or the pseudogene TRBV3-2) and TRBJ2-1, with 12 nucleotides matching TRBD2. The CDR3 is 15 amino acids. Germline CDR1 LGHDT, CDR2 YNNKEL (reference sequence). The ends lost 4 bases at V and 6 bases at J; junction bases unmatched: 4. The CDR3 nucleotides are TGTGCCAGCAGCCGGCTGGGACTAGCGGGCAATGAGCAGTTCTTC. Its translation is CASSRLGLAGNEQFF.